This T cell receptor (beta chain) was retrieved from a study of T cells in Graves' hyperthyroidism and ophthalmopathy. Per germline, CDR1 DFQATT and CDR2 SNEGSKA (reference sequence). Trimming removed 1 base from V and 1 base from J, with 4 bases in between. The CDR3 runs to 12 residues. Graves' hyperthyroidism showing no ophthalmopathy progression within 18 months was considered stable. From roughly 9.2 ml of fresh peripheral blood, PBMCs were isolated. This clonotype was counted many times. What it recognizes is unknown. Amplification of TCR beta CDR3 regions used RNA as the template. First-round RT-PCR with HTBI primers amplified the TCR CDR3 region. TCRdb processed the multiplex PCR reads anew with MiXCR; each CDR3 protein has one entry. The sample records hundreds of thousands of distinct CDR3 sequences, approximately 15% being singletons. Study-wide results and caveats: Blood shared most expanded thyroid clonotypes above 0.001. Onset of ophthalmopathy came a median 6.5 months after the model predicted it.

The sequenced sample was blood. This sequence was found in a woman aged 18-29 years with Graves' hyperthyroidism. The chain carries TRBV20-1 and TRBJ1-2; D gene ambiguous. The CDR3 DNA sequence: TGCAGTGCTAGAGGCAATAACTATGGCTACACCTTC. Translated: CSARGNNYGYTF.